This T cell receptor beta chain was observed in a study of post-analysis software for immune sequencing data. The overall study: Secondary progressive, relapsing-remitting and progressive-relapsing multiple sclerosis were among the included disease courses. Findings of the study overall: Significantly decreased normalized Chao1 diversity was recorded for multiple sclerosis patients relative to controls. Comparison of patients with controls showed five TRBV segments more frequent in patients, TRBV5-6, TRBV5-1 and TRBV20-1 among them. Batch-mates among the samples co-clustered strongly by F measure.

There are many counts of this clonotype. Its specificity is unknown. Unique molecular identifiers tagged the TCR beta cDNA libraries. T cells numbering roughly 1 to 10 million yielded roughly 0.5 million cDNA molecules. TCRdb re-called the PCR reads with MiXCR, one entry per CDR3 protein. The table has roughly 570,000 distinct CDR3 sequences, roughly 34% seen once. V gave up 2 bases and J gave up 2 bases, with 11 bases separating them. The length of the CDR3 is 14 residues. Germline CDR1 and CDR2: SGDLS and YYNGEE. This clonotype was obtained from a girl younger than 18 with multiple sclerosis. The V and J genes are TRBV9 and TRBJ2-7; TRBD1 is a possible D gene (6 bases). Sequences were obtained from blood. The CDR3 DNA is TGTGCCAGCAGCGTCGGGACACGAACCTACGAGCAGTACTTC. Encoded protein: CASSVGTRTYEQYF.